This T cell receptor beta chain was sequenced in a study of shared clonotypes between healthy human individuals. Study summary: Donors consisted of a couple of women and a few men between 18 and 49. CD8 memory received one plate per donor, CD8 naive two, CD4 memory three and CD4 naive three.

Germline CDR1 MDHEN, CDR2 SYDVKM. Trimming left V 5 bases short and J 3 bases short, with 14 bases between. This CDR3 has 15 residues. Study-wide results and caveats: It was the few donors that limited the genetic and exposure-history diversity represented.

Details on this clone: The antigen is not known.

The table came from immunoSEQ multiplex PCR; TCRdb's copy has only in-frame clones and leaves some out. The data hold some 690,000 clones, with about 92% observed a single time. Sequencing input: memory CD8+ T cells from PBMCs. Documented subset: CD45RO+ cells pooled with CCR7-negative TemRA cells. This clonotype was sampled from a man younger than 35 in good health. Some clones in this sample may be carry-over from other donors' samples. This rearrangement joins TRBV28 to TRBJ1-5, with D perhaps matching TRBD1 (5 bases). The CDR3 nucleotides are TGTGCCAGCAGTACCAGACAGATTATCAATCAGCCCCAGCATTTT. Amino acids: CASSTRQIINQPQHF.